This T cell receptor (beta chain) was captured by sequencing in a study of cytomegalovirus exposure and HLA in healthy donors. Broader study findings: CMV antigen specificity of three CMV-associated chains was confirmed in vitro.

These donors, healthy bone marrow donors, were studied. Remarks on this clone: Its antigen remains unknown.

Both 60 Vbeta primers and 13 Jbeta primers went into the PCR. Some clones are missing from TCRdb's copy, which holds only in-frame ones; the method was immunoSEQ multiplex PCR. The table has about 180,000 clones, around 80% seen once. From germline, CDR1 is MNHEY and CDR2 SMNVEV (reference sequence). The V gene end was trimmed by 1 base and the J gene end by 0 bases; junction bases not matched to a gene: 11. This CDR3 has 20 amino acids. This receptor was taken from a woman aged 25 to 39 in good health and CMV-seropositive. Material for sequencing was PBMCs. This chain uses TRBV27 with TRBJ2-1, with 11 bases fitting TRBD2. The CDR3 spells CASSLWASGRSDNSYNEQFF. In DNA form, the CDR3 reads TGTGCCAGCAGTTTATGGGCTAGCGGGAGGTCGGATAACTCCTACAATGAGCAGTTCTTC.